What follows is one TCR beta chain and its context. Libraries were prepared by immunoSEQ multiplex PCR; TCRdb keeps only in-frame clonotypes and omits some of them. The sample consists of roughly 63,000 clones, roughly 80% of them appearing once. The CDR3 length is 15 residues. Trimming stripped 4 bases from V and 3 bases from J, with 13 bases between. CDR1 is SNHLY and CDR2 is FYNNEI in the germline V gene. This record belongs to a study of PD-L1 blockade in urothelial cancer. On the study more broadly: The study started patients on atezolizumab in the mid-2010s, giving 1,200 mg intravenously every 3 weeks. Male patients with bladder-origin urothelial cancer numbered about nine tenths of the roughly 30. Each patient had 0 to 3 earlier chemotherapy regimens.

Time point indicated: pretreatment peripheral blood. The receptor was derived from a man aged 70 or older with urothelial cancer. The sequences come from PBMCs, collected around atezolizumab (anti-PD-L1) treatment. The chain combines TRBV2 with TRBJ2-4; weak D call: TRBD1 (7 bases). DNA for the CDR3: TGTGCCAGCAGTGCGGAGGGGGCAGTCAAAAACATTCAGTACTTC. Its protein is CASSAEGAVKNIQYF.